The 30 T cell receptor beta chains in this list originate from one sample, sequenced in a study of T cell changes during pregnancy in multiple sclerosis. This table comes from immunoSEQ multiplex PCR, and its TCRdb copy is limited to in-frame clones, with some not included. This sample carries fewer than 40,000 clones, 90% of them seen once, and the ten largest clones take approximately 13%. The sequenced sample was CD8+ T cells from peripheral blood mononuclear cells, obtained in the first trimester of pregnancy. The receptor source for this set is a female donor with multiple sclerosis, enrolled in a pregnancy study.

The sample holds a few counts of this clone. The chain uses TRBV28 and TRBJ1-1; 9 bases match TRBD1. The CDR3 is 13 amino acids. Germline CDR1 and CDR2: MDHEN and SYDVKM. V dropped 6 bases and J dropped 7; count of bases not matched to a gene: 6. This chain's CDR3 is CASSITGGGEAFF. DNA of the CDR3: TGTGCCAGCAGCATCACAGGGGGCGGTGAAGCTTTCTTT.

This chain connects TRBV7-9 to TRBJ2-1, with D maybe TRBD2 (5 bases). Trimming pared 5 bases from V and 6 bases from J, leaving 17 bases between. The CDR3 has 15 residues. Germline loops: CDR1 SEHNR, CDR2 FQNEAQ (reference sequence). The chain's CDR3 is CASSPKTKPRNEQFF. The CDR3 coding sequence is TGTGCCAGCAGCCCCAAGACTAAGCCCCGCAATGAGCAGTTCTTC.

The chain uses TRBV27 and TRBJ2-3; 7 bases are a match to TRBD1. The CDR3 spans 12 residues. Per the germline V gene, CDR1 is MNHEY and CDR2 is SMNVEV (reference sequence). Trimming took 5 bases from V and 9 from J; bases not matched to a gene: 5. CDR3 in DNA: TGTGCCAGCAGTCGCCCGGGACAGACGCAGTATTTT. It specifies CASSRPGQTQYF.

V usage is TRBV2 and J usage is TRBJ2-7; TRBD1 agrees at 9 bases. Germline CDR1 and CDR2: SNHLY and FYNNEI. V lost 6 bases to trimming and J lost 6 bases; unmatched junction nucleotides: 6. The CDR3 loop spans 13 amino acids. The CDR3 reads CASRGQGLGEQYF. In nucleotides, the CDR3 is TGTGCCAGCAGAGGACAGGGGTTGGGCGAGCAGTACTTC. The variable domain in full, with the rest retrieved from reference TRBV2 and TRBJ2-7, is EPEVTQTPSHQVTQMGQEVILRCVPISNHLYFYWYRQILGQKVEFLVSFYNNEISEKSEIFDDQFSVERPDGSNFTLKIRSTKLEDSAMYFCASRGQGLGEQYFGPGTRLTVT.

The chain has TRBV27 and TRBJ2-7; weak D call: TRBD2 (5 bases). CDR1 and CDR2 (germline): MNHEY, SMNVEV (reference sequence). Deletions cut 3 bases from V and 2 bases from J, with 11 bases between. The CDR3 sequence is 14 residues long. CDR3 coding DNA: TGTGCCAGCAGTTTTGGCGGGCCGCCCTACGAGCAGTACTTC. Its translation is CASSFGGPPYEQYF.

The chain recombines TRBV19 with TRBJ2-7; D unclear. V was cut by 9 bases and J by 4 bases, with 16 bases left in between. This CDR3 is 13 amino acids long. Germline V lookup: CDR1 LNHDA, CDR2 SQIVND (reference sequence). The CDR3 coding sequence is TGTGCCAGCTCTATGACATTCTTATACGAGCAGTACTTC. Translating it yields CASSMTFLYEQYF.

This chain links TRBV6-1 with TRBJ2-3; 11 bases match TRBD2. This CDR3 comprises 15 residues. The ends lost 8 bases at V and 4 bases at J; junction bases unmatched: 8. Germline assignment: CDR1 MNHNS and CDR2 SASEGT. As DNA, the CDR3 is TGTGCCAGCGGGCTAGCGGGAGGTGGAGCAGATACGCAGTATTTT. Protein: CASGLAGGGADTQYF.

This chain connects TRBV19 to TRBJ1-5, with D unclear. Germline values: CDR1 LNHDA, CDR2 SQIVND (reference sequence). This CDR3 is 16 amino acids long. V lost 2 bases and J 2 bases, leaving 13 bases between the germline ends. The CDR3 nucleotides are TGTGCCAGTAGTATACAAACAGCCCTTGGCAATCAGCCCCAGCATTTT. This sequence encodes CASSIQTALGNQPQHF.

This chain connects TRBV9 to TRBJ2-1; 10 nucleotides match TRBD1. There are 15 residues in the CDR3. The germline CDR1 and CDR2 sequences are SGDLS and YYNGEE. Germline trimming cut 0 bases from V and 6 bases from J; bases unmatched to any gene: 3. The CDR3 protein is CASSVGGTGVNEQFF. The DNA of the CDR3 is TGTGCCAGCAGCGTAGGTGGGACAGGGGTCAATGAGCAGTTCTTC.

This clone was seen once. This sample also contains other DNA sequences that code for the same CDR3. The chain carries TRBV29-1 and TRBJ1-1; a possible D gene is TRBD1 (5 bases). Deletions cut 6 bases from V and 6 bases from J, with 17 bases between. Germline CDR1 SQVTM, CDR2 ANQGSEA. The CDR3 length is 13 residues. The CDR3 loop reads CSVATRGGAEAFF. The CDR3 bases are TGCAGCGTCGCCACAAGAGGAGGGGCTGAAGCTTTCTTT. The variable domain in full, with the rest retrieved from reference TRBV29-1 and TRBJ1-1, is SAVISQKPSRDICQRGTSLTIQCQVDSQVTMMFWYRQQPGQSLTLIATANQGSEATYESGFVIDKFPISRPNLTFSTLTVSNMSPEDSSIYLCSVATRGGAEAFFGQGTRLTVV.

This chain links TRBV4-1 with TRBJ2-7; TRBD1 aligns across 7 bases. The germline CDR1 and CDR2 sequences are MGHRA and YSYEKL. This CDR3 is 13 amino acids long. Trimming took 5 bases from V and 2 from J; bases not matched to a gene: 3. This CDR3 is CASSYGTAYEQYF. CDR3 DNA: TGCGCCAGCAGCTACGGGACAGCCTACGAGCAGTACTTC.

The chain uses TRBV2 and TRBJ2-1, with 8 bases that match TRBD1. Germline values: CDR1 SNHLY, CDR2 FYNNEI. The trim removed 1 base at V and 0 bases at J, leaving 8 bases unmatched. The CDR3 spans 18 residues. The CDR3 bases are TGTGCCAGCAGTGAAGTCTTGGACAGGGCAAGCTCCTACAATGAGCAGTTCTTC. It is translated as CASSEVLDRASSYNEQFF.

This clone was observed a handful of times. The genes are TRBV28 and TRBJ1-1; no firm D call. V lost 2 bases and J 1 base, leaving 2 bases between the germline ends. Germline CDR1 reads MDHEN; CDR2 reads SYDVKM. The CDR3 length is 12 residues. The CDR3 spells CASSLRNTEAFF. The CDR3 DNA is TGTGCCAGCAGTTTACGGAACACTGAAGCTTTCTTT.

This sequence joins TRBV7-9 and TRBJ1-2; D unresolved. The CDR3 consists of 17 residues. Trimming shortened V by 0 bases and J by 0 bases, and 14 bases separated the two germline ends. Germline-derived CDR1 and CDR2 are SEHNR and FQNEAQ (reference sequence). CDR3 coding DNA: TGTGCCAGCAGCTTAGCTCCGGCGGACTACTCTAACTATGGCTACACCTTC. This encodes CASSLAPADYSNYGYTF.

The V and J genes are TRBV7-8 and TRBJ2-4; D is ambiguous. The CDR3 length is 18 residues. CDR1 is SGHVS, CDR2 FQNEAQ, per germline. The ends were cut back, 4 bases at V and 0 bases at J, with 19 bases in the middle. CDR3 sequence (DNA): TGTGCCAGCAGCTCTATACCGCGGCAGTCATTAGCCAAAAACATTCAGTACTTC. Amino acids: CASSSIPRQSLAKNIQYF.

V usage is TRBV29-1 and J usage is TRBJ2-7; TRBD2 agrees at 9 bases. The CDR3 loop spans 13 amino acids. V shed 4 bases, J shed 2 bases, and the junction held 3 bases outside the gene matches. The germline V gene has CDR1 SQVTM and CDR2 ANQGSEA. This CDR3 is CSVGLADTYEQYF. Written as DNA, the CDR3 is TGCAGCGTTGGACTAGCGGATACCTACGAGCAGTACTTC.

V gene TRBV2 combines with J gene TRBJ2-2, with D possibly TRBD2 on 7 matching bases. Looked up from germline, CDR1 is SNHLY and CDR2 is FYNNEI. V shed 6 bases and J shed 1 base, with 15 bases lying between them. CDR3 length equals 16 residues. The DNA of the CDR3 is TGTGCCAGCAGGAGGGGGTCTAGCGGGAACACCGGGGAGCTGTTTTTT. Protein: CASRRGSSGNTGELFF.

CDR3 residues: CASSSPLAGLANEQFF. Here the CDR3 DNA reads TGTGCCAGCAGCTCTCCGCTAGCGGGCCTGGCCAATGAGCAGTTCTTC. J is TRBJ2-1 and V is TRBV7-6; 8 bases agree with TRBD2. The ends lost 4 bases at V and 6 bases at J; junction bases unmatched: 11. The CDR3 covers 16 residues. Germline V CDR1 and CDR2: SGHVS, FNYEAQ.

This clone was seen only once. Here the CDR3 reads CASSPRGYEQYF. In DNA form, the CDR3 reads TGTGCCAGCTCACCAAGGGGGTACGAGCAGTACTTC. The genes are TRBV18 and TRBJ2-7; maybe TRBD1 (6 bases). The germline V and J ends were trimmed by 2 bases and 4 bases, with 6 bases remaining between them. Per germline, CDR1 KGHSH and CDR2 LQKENI. CDR3 length: 12 residues.

The chain employs TRBV28 and TRBJ1-5, with 11 nucleotides matching TRBD1. The germline CDR1 and CDR2 sequences are MDHEN and SYDVKM. The CDR3 length is 15 residues. J was trimmed by 5 bases and V by 5 bases; bases with no gene match: 5. Here the CDR3 reads CASSPKDRGHQPQHF. DNA for the CDR3: TGTGCCAGCAGTCCAAAGGACAGGGGGCATCAGCCCCAGCATTTT.

V is TRBV18 and J is TRBJ2-7; TRBD2 matches at 10 bases. The germline V gene encodes CDR1 KGHSH and CDR2 LQKENI. V lost 2 bases to trimming and J lost 1 base; unmatched junction nucleotides: 2. The CDR3 length is 15 residues. DNA for the CDR3: TGTGCCAGCTCACCAGGACTAGCGGATTCCTACGAGCAGTACTTC. Residues: CASSPGLADSYEQYF.

This chain joins TRBV19 and TRBJ1-1; no reliable D call. This CDR3 contains 15 residues. Trimming shortened V by 1 base and J by 4 bases, and 13 bases separated the two germline ends. Germline lookup yields CDR1 LNHDA and CDR2 SQIVND (reference sequence). The CDR3 loop is CASSIGEAYGTEAFF. For the CDR3, the DNA is TGTGCCAGTAGTATAGGCGAGGCCTACGGCACTGAAGCTTTCTTT.

The chain links TRBV7-9 to TRBJ2-7; tentatively, D is TRBD2 (6 bases). The CDR3 sequence is 13 residues long. Trimming took off 5 bases at V and 0 bases at J, with 8 bases between the two ends. Germline V gene data show CDR1 as SEHNR and CDR2 as FQNEAQ (reference sequence). CDR3 nucleotide sequence: TGTGCCAGCAGCCCCGGGGGCTCCTACGAGCAGTACTTC. Its translation: CASSPGGSYEQYF.

The V call is TRBV5-4, the J call TRBJ2-1, with a tentative D call TRBD2 (6 bases). V lost 1 base and J lost 0, with 14 bases in between. Germline assignment: CDR1 SGHNT and CDR2 YYREEE (reference sequence). The CDR3 contains 17 residues. CDR3 bases: TGTGCCAGCAGCTTGACCCCTAGCGTTAGCTCCTACAATGAGCAGTTCTTC. Protein: CASSLTPSVSSYNEQFF.

This chain joins TRBV7-6 and TRBJ2-5; 11 bases align to TRBD2. With 1 base clipped from V and 2 bases from J, the junction kept 6 bases outside the gene matches. Germline CDR1 reads SGHVS; CDR2 reads FNYEAQ. The CDR3 extends over 17 amino acids. CDR3 bases: TGTGCCAGCAGCTTAGGCTCGACTAGCGGGACGCAAGAGACCCAGTACTTC. It is translated as CASSLGSTSGTQETQYF.

V gene TRBV7-2 combines with J gene TRBJ2-7; D gene ambiguous. The CDR3 covers 14 residues. In germline, CDR1 is SGHTA, CDR2 FQGNSA. V gave up 1 base and J gave up 4 bases, with 11 bases separating them. The chain's CDR3 is CASSLVADFYEQYF. DNA for the CDR3: TGTGCCAGCAGCTTAGTGGCGGATTTTTACGAGCAGTACTTC.

The chain carries TRBV10-3 and TRBJ1-1; D is perhaps TRBD1 (5 bases). Trimming took off 6 bases at V and 0 bases at J, with 14 bases between the two ends. CDR3 length: 15 residues. Germline assignment: CDR1 ENHRY and CDR2 SYGVKD. CDR3 amino acids: CAIREMQGMNTEAFF. As DNA, the CDR3 is TGTGCCATCAGGGAAATGCAGGGCATGAACACTGAAGCTTTCTTT.

The chain links TRBV4-3 to TRBJ1-2; weak D call: TRBD1 (5 bases). The CDR3 is 15 amino acids. The germline gives CDR1 LGHNA, CDR2 YSLEER. V dropped 3 bases and J dropped 1 base, with 12 bases sitting between them. The CDR3, as DNA: TGCGCCAGCAGCCAGGAAGGAGGGGATAACTATGGCTACACCTTC. It specifies CASSQEGGDNYGYTF.

The genes are TRBV9 and TRBJ2-3, with TRBD2 as a possible D gene (6 bases). This CDR3 is built from 14 residues. Germline lookup yields CDR1 SGDLS and CDR2 YYNGEE. V was pared by 0 bases and J by 5 bases, with 10 bases between. The CDR3 DNA reads as TGTGCCAGCAGCGTAGCGGGGCGGGGAGATACGCAGTATTTT. The encoded protein is CASSVAGRGDTQYF.

The chain is built from TRBV6-5 and TRBJ2-6; D is unclear. Trimming left V 6 bases short and J 0 bases short, with 9 bases between. Germline V gene data show CDR1 as MNHEY and CDR2 as SVGAGI. This CDR3 is 15 amino acids long. CDR3 bases: TGTGCCAGCAGCCCTCCGAGCTCTGGGGCCAACGTCCTGACTTTC. Translated, it gives CASSPPSSGANVLTF.